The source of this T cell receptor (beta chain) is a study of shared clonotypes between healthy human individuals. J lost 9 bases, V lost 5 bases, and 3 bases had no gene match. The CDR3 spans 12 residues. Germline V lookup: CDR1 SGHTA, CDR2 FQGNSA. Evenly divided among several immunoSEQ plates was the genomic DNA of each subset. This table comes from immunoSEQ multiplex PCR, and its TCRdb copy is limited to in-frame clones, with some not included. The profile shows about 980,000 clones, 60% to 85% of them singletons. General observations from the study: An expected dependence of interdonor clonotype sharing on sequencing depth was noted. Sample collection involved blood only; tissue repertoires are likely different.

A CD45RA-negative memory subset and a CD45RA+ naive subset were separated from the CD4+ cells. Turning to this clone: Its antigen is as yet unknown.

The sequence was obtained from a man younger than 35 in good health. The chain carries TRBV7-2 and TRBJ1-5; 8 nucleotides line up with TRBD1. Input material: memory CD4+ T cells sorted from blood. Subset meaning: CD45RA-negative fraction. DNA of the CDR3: TGTGCCAGCAGCCCTGGGACAGGGCCCCAGCATTTT. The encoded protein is CASSPGTGPQHF.